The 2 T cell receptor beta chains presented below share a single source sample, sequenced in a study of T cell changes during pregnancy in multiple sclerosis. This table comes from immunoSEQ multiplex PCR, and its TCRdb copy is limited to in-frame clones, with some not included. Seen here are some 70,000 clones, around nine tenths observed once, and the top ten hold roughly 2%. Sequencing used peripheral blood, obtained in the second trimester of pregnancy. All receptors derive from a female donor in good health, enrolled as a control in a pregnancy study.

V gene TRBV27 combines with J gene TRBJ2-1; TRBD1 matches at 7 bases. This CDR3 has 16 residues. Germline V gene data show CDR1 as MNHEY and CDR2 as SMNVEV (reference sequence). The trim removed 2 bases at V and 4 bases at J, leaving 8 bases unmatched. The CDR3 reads CASSLQRTGPYNEQFF. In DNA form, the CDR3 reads TGTGCCAGCAGTTTACAAAGGACAGGCCCTTACAATGAGCAGTTCTTC.

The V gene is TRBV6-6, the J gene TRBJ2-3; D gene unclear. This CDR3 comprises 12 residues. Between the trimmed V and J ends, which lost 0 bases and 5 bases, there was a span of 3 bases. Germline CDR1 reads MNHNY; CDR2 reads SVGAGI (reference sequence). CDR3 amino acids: CASSYSRDTQYF. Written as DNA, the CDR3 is TGTGCCAGCAGTTACTCCCGAGATACGCAGTATTTT.